The 2 T cell receptor beta chains below come from one sample, sequenced in a study of T-cell memory formation after mild COVID-19. TCRdb re-derived calls from the 5' RACE reads in MiXCR, one entry per CDR3 protein. The data contain approximately 500,000 distinct CDR3 sequences, about 23% of them singletons. The sample consisted of PBMCs or a T cell subset sorted from them (not recorded which). The receptors originated from an adult woman who had mild COVID-19 (a few samples of this study predate the infection). Cell type and time point are not known.

The V call is TRBV12-3 or TRBV12-4, the J call TRBJ2-3; D remains unclear. Trimming took off 5 bases at V and 6 bases at J, with 12 bases between the two ends. The length of the CDR3 is 13 residues. CDR3 nucleotides: TGTGCCAGCAGTCCCCGCTCCGCTGATACGCAGTATTTT. Protein sequence: CASSPRSADTQYF.

This chain uses TRBV12-3 or TRBV12-4 with TRBJ2-7; perhaps TRBD1 as D (6 bases). Between the trimmed V and J ends, which lost 9 bases and 2 bases, there was a span of 14 bases. This CDR3 comprises 13 residues. CDR3 coding DNA: TGTGCCAGTAGACCGGGACAAGCCTACGAGCAGTACTTC. It yields the protein CASRPGQAYEQYF.